This T cell receptor beta chain was documented in a study of T cell responses to AZD1222 COVID-19 vaccine (dated by TCRdb to the early 2020s). Regarding the study in general: AZD1222 recipients with second doses at about 4 weeks or about 12 weeks were pooled, because spike-specific TCR depth and breadth did not differ between schedules. Trial participants were enrolled by age into 18-55, 56-69 and 70-plus year subgroups, with about 150, 27 and 61 TCR-sequenced participants respectively. A total of about 250 trial participants underwent TCR sequencing, of whom 200 to 220 had received two doses of AZD1222 and roughly 26 had received two doses of the MenACWY control vaccine. What the study reported, not specific to this receptor: Only 5 to 7 AZD1222 recipients were SARS-CoV-2 seropositive at baseline, limiting conclusions about previously exposed vaccinees. The 56-69-year group was small, and its depth increase did not reach significance, likely because of low power. CD4 TCRs associated with the vaccine covered the entire spike protein, and the dominant responses were in regions 160-218 and 743-854. Epitopes outside the regions mutated in the B.1.351 and B.1.1.7 variants were reportedly recognized by nearly half of the unique spike-specific TCRs. Most participants were white British and females outnumbered males, and the authors suggested that clonal diversity may have been underestimated. After two AZD1222 doses, both the breadth and the depth of spike-specific TCRs were significantly higher than at day 0 and than in MenACWY recipients. Because no samples from the day 14 peak response were available, repertoires could be characterized only after the peak T cell response.

The CDR3 regions of human TCRbeta chains were analyzed by immunosequencing. The original pipeline was this. Repertoire TCRs were checked for matches against a reference library of SARS-CoV-2-specific TCRs that had been generated using the MIRA antigen-specificity platform. Breadth was defined as the fraction of unique TCRs that were SARS-CoV-2-associated. Depth was defined as the fraction of total T cells that were SARS-CoV-2-associated. Using the MIRA data, each spike-specific TCR was assigned both to the spike region to which the TCR was reactive and to a CD4 or CD8 class. Log10-transformed breadth and depth values were compared by one-way ANOVA with Sidak's multiple comparisons tests. Held by TCRdb, this immuneACCESS table contains in-frame sequences only and omits some clones. Under half of the omission traces to an unresolved V gene where checked; the cause of the rest is unknown. That table furnishes V, J and clone size, whereas the DNA furnished D and trimming. In this sample the table shows 57,000 or so clones, 76% of which occur a single time. Roughly an eighth of the sample is taken by the ten largest.

As for this clone: The target of this receptor is not known. It has no much larger one-base neighbor in the sample; base qualities were not kept.

V was cut back by 4 bases and J by 8 bases, leaving a gap of 13 bases between them. From the cysteine through the phenylalanine, the CDR3 covers 14 amino acids. Only the CDR3 part of the read is kept: 42 bases, read in frame from the first base. CDR1 SGHRS and CDR2 YFSETQ were looked up in the germline V gene. The sample's time point label, decoded: baseline before first vaccination. Vaccinee samples came from UK trials COV001 and COV002, including a single-blind randomized controlled phase 2/3 trial of AZD1222 (ChAdOx1 nCoV-19) in healthy adults. For TCRbeta chain sequencing, PBMC samples were collected from trial participants at day 0 and at day 28 after the second dose.

The rearrangement joined TRBV5-1 to TRBJ1-6, with the D gene too uncertain to name. This TCR was recovered from an adult in good health. Sequenced material: peripheral blood, taken on day 0 of AZD1222 vaccination. In nucleotides, the sequence is TGCGCCAGCAGCAACGGACTTGGGGATTCACCCCTCCACTTT. It encodes CASSNGLGDSPLHF.